These 23 T cell receptor beta chains originate from one sample sequenced in a study of T cells in women clearing cervical HPV infection. This table comes from immunoSEQ multiplex PCR, and its TCRdb copy is limited to in-frame clones, with some not included. Here the sample table reports over 25,000 clones. The material sequenced was blood buffy coat. These TCRs come from a woman between 18 and 69 years old with a cervical HPV16 infection that either progressed to CIN3+ or cleared (not recorded which).

As for this clone: Read coverage stops 3 residues before the CDR3 terminus; the germline J gene supplies the remainder. The chain links TRBV2 to TRBJ2-3, with a weak D call TRBD2 (6 bases). Germline V gene sequence: CDR1 SNHLY, CDR2 FYNNEI. This CDR3 region has 16 residues. CDR3 DNA, as far as it was read: TGTGCCAGCAGGAGGGGCGGGGTGCGGGGCAATCAGCCG. Translation gives CASRRGGVRGNQP. The full CDR3 is CASRRGGVRGNQPQYF.

Turning to this clone: The sequenced fragment ends 3 residues before the CDR3 boundary, so the rest is inferred from the germline J gene. This rearrangement joins TRBV5-6 to TRBJ2-7; D is possibly TRBD1 (5 bases). This CDR3 is built from 14 residues. Trimming took off 6 bases at V and 3 bases at J, with 16 bases between the two ends. The germline V gene has CDR1 SGHDT and CDR2 YYEEEE. CDR3 DNA, as far as it was read: TGTGCCAGCACCGCGGCGACAGACTTCTACGAG. Translation gives CASTAATDFYE. In full, the CDR3 is CASTAATDFYEQYF.

As to this clone: The read gets to within 3 residues of the CDR3 end, and the germline J gene fills in the rest. The rearrangement links TRBV2 to TRBJ1-3; D is undetermined. This CDR3 spans 13 amino acids. Trimming shortened V by 5 bases and J by 4 bases, and 9 bases separated the two germline ends. Germline assignment: CDR1 SNHLY and CDR2 FYNNEI. The CDR3 sequence is CASSYTLGNTIYF. CDR3 bases read: TGTGCCAGCAGTTACACCTTGGGAAACACC.

Remarks on this clone: The CDR3 is cut off 3 residues early in the read; its end comes from the germline J gene. The genes are TRBV6-1 and TRBJ1-3; unclear D gene. Trimming took off 3 bases at V and 3 bases at J, with 9 bases between the two ends. This CDR3 is 14 amino acids long. Germline V CDR1 and CDR2: MNHNS, SASEGT. CDR3 sequence: CASSDVGYGNTIYF. CDR3 DNA (partial): TGTGCCAGCAGTGATGTCGGGTATGGAAACACC.

In the case of this clone: The missing CDR3 end, 3 residues past where the read stops, is filled in from the germline J gene. The chain couples TRBV6-1 to TRBJ2-2, with 10 bases aligning to TRBD2. The CDR3 covers 15 residues. After removal of 0 bases from V and 5 bases from J, the junction contained 0 bases not matched to a gene. Germline V gene data show CDR1 as MNHNS and CDR2 as SASEGT. The part of the CDR3 DNA that was read is TGTGCCAGCAGTGAAGCTAGCGGGAGGACCGGGGAG. Amino acid sequence: CASSEASGRTGE. The full-length CDR3 reads as CASSEASGRTGELFF.

Turning to this clone: Read data end 3 residues before the CDR3 end; the end is taken from the germline J gene. The rearrangement uses TRBV7-9 and TRBJ1-2; TRBD1 matches at 7 bases. The length of the CDR3 is 14 residues. CDR1 SEHNR and CDR2 FQNEAQ come from the germline V gene (reference sequence). CDR3: CASSRQGSSYDYTF. Partial CDR3 DNA: TGTGCCAGCAGCCGACAGGGTTCCTCCTACGAC.

A note on this clone: The read comes to an end 3 residues before the CDR3 does, leaving the germline J gene to fill in the end. This chain uses TRBV30 with TRBJ2-7; D perhaps matches TRBD1 (6 bases). V lost 6 bases, J lost 2 bases, and 14 bases lay in between. The CDR3 runs 13 residues. Germline CDR1 GTSNPN, CDR2 SVGIG (reference sequence). Incomplete CDR3 DNA: TGTGCCTGTCTCGTACAGGGAACCTACGAG. Translation: CACLVQGTYE. The entire CDR3 reads CACLVQGTYEQYF.

Worth noting for this clone: Coverage ceases 3 residues before the CDR3 finishes, and the germline J gene fills in the end. This chain connects TRBV12-3 or TRBV12-4 to TRBJ1-1; D unresolved. Trimming cost V 3 bases and J 1 base, with 12 bases left between them. This CDR3 contains 15 residues. CDR3: CASSFPPAENTEAFF. The DNA read from the CDR3 is TGTGCCAGCAGTTTTCCCCCGGCGGAGAACACTGAA.

Comment on this clone: The CDR3 end lies 3 residues beyond the end of the read and is filled in from the germline J gene. V and J are TRBV5-1 and TRBJ1-6; D may be TRBD1 (6 bases). Trimming took 0 bases from V and 7 from J, leaving 11 bases between them. CDR3 length equals 15 residues. Looked up from germline, CDR1 is SGHRS and CDR2 is YFSETQ. CDR3 protein: CASSLGWTENSPLHF. The CDR3 bases that were read are TGCGCCAGCAGCTTGGGGTGGACAGAAAATTCACCC.

A remark on this clone: Read sequence stops 3 residues before the CDR3 end, and the germline J gene provides the missing end. V is TRBV7-9 and J is TRBJ1-1; D is uncertain. Germline assignment: CDR1 SEHNR and CDR2 FQNEAQ (reference sequence). V gave up 8 bases and J gave up 7 bases, with 14 bases separating them. The CDR3 totals 12 residues. CDR3 bases read: TGTGCCAGCTTTCTTCCCGGTGGTGAA. It yields the protein CASFLPGGE. The CDR3 reads in full as CASFLPGGEAFF.

Notes on this clone: The sequence runs out 3 residues before the end of the CDR3; the remainder is reconstructed from the germline J gene. The chain employs TRBV7-6 and TRBJ2-2, with TRBD1 matching 7 bases. This CDR3 region has 15 residues. Germline V gene data show CDR1 as SGHVS and CDR2 as FNYEAQ. CDR3 sequence reads: CASSLDQGDGSPLFF. CDR3 bases read: TGTGCCAGCAGCTTAGACCAGGGGGATGGTTCACCG.

With respect to this clone: The CDR3 end falls 3 residues outside the read, so it is completed with the germline J gene. This chain joins TRBV20-1 and TRBJ2-3, with D hard to call. V gave up 0 bases and J gave up 1 base, with 11 bases separating them. CDR3 length equals 15 residues. Looked up from germline, CDR1 is DFQATT and CDR2 is SNEGSKA (reference sequence). The sequenced CDR3 bases are TGCAGTGCTAGAGATGTGGCCCCTGGCACAGATACG. Residues: CSARDVAPGTDT. The CDR3 as a whole reads CSARDVAPGTDTQYF.

As regards this clone: The read gets to within 3 residues of the CDR3 end, and the germline J gene fills in the rest. V and J are TRBV20-1 and TRBJ1-1, with D possibly TRBD1 on 5 matching bases. Germline V lookup: CDR1 DFQATT, CDR2 SNEGSKA (reference sequence). The ends were cut back, 3 bases at V and 6 bases at J, with 23 bases in the middle. There are 16 residues in the CDR3. The sequenced part of the CDR3 DNA is TGCAGTGCTAGGGGGCAGCCCCTTAAGAGTAGTTCTGAA. Translating it yields CSARGQPLKSSSE. The CDR3, in full, reads CSARGQPLKSSSEAFF.

On this clone: The CDR3 goes on 3 residues after the read ends, and that part is filled in from the germline J gene. This chain links TRBV4-1 with TRBJ2-7, with 11 bases aligning to TRBD1. The CDR3 has 16 amino acids. Trimming removed 4 bases from V and 2 bases from J; junction bases left unmatched: 7. Germline CDR1 is MGHRA and CDR2 is YSYEKL. The CDR3 spells CASSPSVGQGAYEQYF. The CDR3 bases that were read are TGCGCCAGCAGCCCTTCGGTGGGACAGGGGGCCTACGAG.

The chain's CDR3 is CASSPHGTGNTEAFF. The sequenced part of the CDR3 DNA is TGCGCCAGCAGCCCTCATGGGACAGGGAACACTGAA. The genes are TRBV4-1 and TRBJ1-1; TRBD1 matches at 8 bases. The read ends 3 residues shy of where the CDR3 ends; the end is completed using the germline J gene. Trimming at V came to 4 bases and at J to 1 base, leaving 5 bases not matched to a gene. The V gene's germline CDR1 is MGHRA and CDR2 YSYEKL. The length of the CDR3 is 15 residues.

To note about this clone: The CDR3 end lies 3 residues beyond the end of the read and is filled in from the germline J gene. The V and J genes are TRBV11-3 and TRBJ2-2; D is possibly TRBD2 (5 bases). CDR3 length: 13 residues. Per the germline V gene, CDR1 is SGHNT and CDR2 is YENEEA. Trimming removed 5 bases from V and 4 bases from J, with 8 bases in between. The CDR3 bases that were read are TGTGCCAGCAGCCCAGAGGGCACCGGGGAG. This translates into CASSPEGTGE. The entire CDR3 protein reads CASSPEGTGELFF. Filled out from reference TRBV11-3 and TRBJ2-2, the complete variable domain reads EAGVVQSPRYKIIEKKQPVAFWCNPISGHNTLYWYLQNLGQGPELLIRYENEEAVDDSQLPKDRFSAERLKGVDSTLKIQPAELGDSAVYLCASSPEGTGELFFGEGSRLTVL.

Remarks on this clone: The read halts 3 residues ahead of the CDR3 end, with the missing end drawn from the germline J gene. The genes are TRBV5-4 and TRBJ1-2, with a possible D match to TRBD1 (5 bases). The V end lost 4 bases, the J end lost 4 bases, and 14 bases lay between the germline ends. The CDR3 covers 14 residues. CDR1 SGHNT and CDR2 YYREEE come from the germline V gene (reference sequence). The part of the CDR3 DNA that was read is TGTGCCAGCAGCCTTGAGAAGGGGATCTATGGC. Translating it yields CASSLEKGIYG. The whole CDR3 is CASSLEKGIYGYTF.

On this clone: Coverage ceases 3 residues before the CDR3 finishes, and the germline J gene fills in the end. V is TRBV7-9 and J is TRBJ1-5; weak D call: TRBD1 (6 bases). V lost 6 bases to trimming and J lost 5 bases, with 11 bases between them. This CDR3 has 13 amino acids. CDR1 SEHNR and CDR2 FQNEAQ come from the germline V gene (reference sequence). CDR3 residues: CASSRQADQPQHF. The sequenced part of the CDR3 DNA is TGTGCCAGCAGTCGACAGGCAGATCAGCCC.

On this clone: Sequencing ends 3 residues short of the CDR3 end; the germline J gene provides the rest. The genes are TRBV5-5 and TRBJ2-3; no clear D. The CDR3 spans 15 residues. Trimming left V 2 bases short and J 0 bases short, with 10 bases between. Germline CDR1 SGHKS, CDR2 YYEKEE (reference sequence). This CDR3 reads CASSFNTPSTDTQYF. The sequenced CDR3 bases are TGTGCCAGCAGCTTCAACACCCCTAGCACAGATACG.

In the case of this clone: The read ends 3 residues shy of where the CDR3 ends; the end is completed using the germline J gene. The chain couples TRBV30 to TRBJ2-5; 8 nucleotides line up with TRBD1. Germline lookup yields CDR1 GTSNPN and CDR2 SVGIG (reference sequence). V shed 4 bases and J 1 base; nucleotides not matched to a gene: 14. The CDR3 totals 17 residues. The CDR3 bases that were read are TGTGCCTGGAAGGTATCGATCGGGACAGGACGCCAAGAGACC. As protein: CAWKVSIGTGRQET. The complete CDR3 protein is CAWKVSIGTGRQETQYF.

Comments on this clone: The read gets to within 3 residues of the CDR3 end, and the germline J gene fills in the rest. The chain carries TRBV27 and TRBJ2-7, with D possibly being TRBD1 (5 bases). Germline CDR1 is MNHEY and CDR2 is SMNVEV (reference sequence). The CDR3 is 12 residues long. Trimming shortened V by 5 bases and J by 6 bases, and 11 bases separated the two germline ends. CDR3 in amino acids: CASSPSGFEQYF. Incomplete CDR3 DNA: TGTGCCAGCAGTCCGTCAGGGTTCGAG.

The sequenced CDR3 bases are TGCGCCAGCTGCGAAACGGGTCCCTCTTCTGGTAATGAG. It yields the protein CASCETGPSSGNE. The entire CDR3 is CASCETGPSSGNEQFF. The V and J genes are TRBV4-1 and TRBJ2-1; D gene unclear. Read sequence stops 3 residues before the CDR3 end, and the germline J gene provides the missing end. The CDR3 runs 16 residues. Germline V gene sequence: CDR1 MGHRA, CDR2 YSYEKL. The V and J ends lost 8 bases and 7 bases respectively, with 24 bases between them.

Notes on this clone: The read halts 3 residues ahead of the CDR3 end, with the missing end drawn from the germline J gene. V and J are TRBV19 and TRBJ2-1, with D perhaps matching TRBD2 (6 bases). Trimming stripped 8 bases from V and 0 bases from J, with 20 bases between. The CDR3 has 17 amino acids. The germline V gene has CDR1 LNHDA and CDR2 SQIVND (reference sequence). The CDR3 DNA, read in part, is TGTGCCAGTCATTGGAGAGGTGAGACTAGCTCCTACAATGAG. Protein sequence: CASHWRGETSSYNE. The complete CDR3 protein is CASHWRGETSSYNEQFF. Variable domain in full (rest from reference TRBV19 and TRBJ2-1): DGGITQSPKYLFRKEGQNVTLSCEQNLNHDAMYWYRQDPGQGLRLIYYSQIVNDFQKGDIAEGYSVSREKKESFPLTVTSAQKNPTAFYLCASHWRGETSSYNEQFFGPGTRLTVL.